The 9 T cell receptor beta chains in this list originate from one sample, sequenced in a study of beta chain features in type 1 diabetes. Isolated RNA was reverse transcribed in full, so expressed TCRB transcripts were sequenced. Sequencing was performed with immunoSEQ multiplex PCR; in TCRdb, only in-frame clones are kept and a portion is missing. The repertoire has 620,000 or so clones, about a sixth of them found once; the top ten carry about 0.097%. Sample: naive CD4+ T cells from blood. The receptors shown here come from a man younger than 35 in good health.

In this sample, this clone turned up a few times. This rearrangement joins TRBV6-1 to TRBJ1-1; D is undetermined. The germline V and J ends were trimmed by 6 bases and 3 bases, with 11 bases remaining between them. This CDR3 has 13 residues. From germline, CDR1 is MNHNS and CDR2 SASEGT. DNA for the CDR3: TGTGCCAGCAGGCGCTTGGCGGACACTGAAGCTTTCTTT. Encoded protein: CASRRLADTEAFF.

This clone was counted a few times. The chain carries TRBV19 and TRBJ2-7, with D unresolved. There are 14 residues in the CDR3. Germline V gene sequence: CDR1 LNHDA, CDR2 SQIVND (reference sequence). V was pared by 3 bases and J by 0 bases, with 9 bases between. The CDR3 is CASSIGGNSYEQYF. The CDR3 DNA reads TGTGCCAGTAGTATTGGTGGGAACTCCTACGAGCAGTACTTC.

The J gene is TRBJ2-1, the V gene TRBV4-3; D gene unclear. Germline V gives CDR1 LGHNA, CDR2 YSLEER. This CDR3 comprises 16 residues. V lost 1 base and J lost 4, with 14 bases in between. Written as DNA, the CDR3 is TGCGCCAGCAGCCAAGCATTACCCAAAACGTACAATGAGCAGTTCTTC. Translated: CASSQALPKTYNEQFF.

This clone appeared a few times. This chain links TRBV2 with TRBJ2-5; perhaps TRBD1 as D (5 bases). The V end lost 6 bases, the J end lost 2 bases, and 10 bases lay between the germline ends. Germline assignment: CDR1 SNHLY and CDR2 FYNNEI. The CDR3 loop spans 13 amino acids. DNA for the CDR3: TGTGCCAGCAGCACGGACACTCAAGAGACCCAGTACTTC. Its translation is CASSTDTQETQYF. The variable domain in full, completed from reference TRBV2 and TRBJ2-5, reads EPEVTQTPSHQVTQMGQEVILRCVPISNHLYFYWYRQILGQKVEFLVSFYNNEISEKSEIFDDQFSVERPDGSNFTLKIRSTKLEDSAMYFCASSTDTQETQYFGPGTRLLVL.

This sequence joins TRBV7-6 and TRBJ2-5; D tentatively reads TRBD1 or TRBD2 (5 bases each). V was trimmed by 5 bases and J by 5 bases, leaving 12 bases between them. The CDR3 sequence is 13 residues long. Germline V CDR1 and CDR2: SGHVS, FNYEAQ. DNA of the CDR3: TGTGCCAGCAGCCTAAATGAGGGGGAGACCCAGTACTTC. Translated, it gives CASSLNEGETQYF.

The chain is built from TRBV28 and TRBJ1-5; 7 nucleotides match TRBD1. V lost 6 bases, J lost 6 bases, and 5 bases stayed unmatched. CDR1 and CDR2 (germline): MDHEN, SYDVKM. There are 13 residues in the CDR3. In DNA form, the CDR3 reads TGTGCCAGCAGGACCAGGGGGGGTCAGCCCCAGCATTTT. Its translation: CASRTRGGQPQHF.

The rearrangement uses TRBV11-3 and TRBJ2-5; D gene uncertain. V lost 5 bases and J 4 bases, leaving 8 bases between the germline ends. In germline, CDR1 is SGHNT, CDR2 YENEEA. The CDR3 contains 12 residues. The CDR3 nucleotides read TGTGCCAGCAGCGCCCGTGGAGAGACCCAGTACTTC. Protein: CASSARGETQYF.

The V and J genes are TRBV6-5 and TRBJ2-2; D uncertain. Trimming cost V 5 bases and J 6 bases, with 7 bases left between them. In germline, CDR1 is MNHEY, CDR2 SVGAGI. The CDR3 length is 12 residues. Written as DNA, the CDR3 is TGTGCCAGCAGTAGGCACGCCGGGGAGCTGTTTTTT. As protein: CASSRHAGELFF.

The chain combines TRBV4-3 with TRBJ2-1; 13 positions match TRBD2. The J segment lost 9 bases and the V segment lost 3 bases, leaving 5 bases of the junction unmatched. This CDR3 spans 15 amino acids. The V gene's germline CDR1 is LGHNA and CDR2 YSLEER. The CDR3 sequence is CASSQAGLAGVEQFF. The CDR3 DNA reads as TGCGCCAGCAGCCAGGCTGGACTAGCGGGAGTTGAGCAGTTCTTC.